This is a list of T cell receptor beta chains from one sample in a study of blood T cells in healthy people across ages. Via MiXCR, TCRdb re-called the 5' RACE reads, giving one row per CDR3 protein. The sample carries 1 million or so distinct CDR3 sequences, approximately 25% recorded once. This sample also appeared in a second study, on T cells of mothers and their children.

The sequencing sample was made of blood. The source is a girl aged 2-9 years in good health. CDR3s include the opening cysteine and the closing phenylalanine or tryptophan. D genes are given only for firm matches. For some rows the clone size is stated as once, few or many, or as a class when expanded; others skip it.

clone_size,v_call,cdr3_length,d_call,j_call,cdr3_nt,cdr3_aa
few,TRBV20-1,13,TRBD1,TRBJ1-5,TGCAGTGCTACTCAGACAGGGGATCAGCCCCAGCATTTT,CSATQTGDQPQHF
few,TRBV7-2,14,TRBD2,TRBJ2-5,TGTGCCAGCGCTATGTGGCTAGCGGAAGAGACCCAGTACTTC,CASAMWLAEETQYF
.,TRBV29-1,11,TRBD1,TRBJ1-2,TGCAGCGTCGACAGGGGGCGAGGCTACACCTTC,CSVDRGRGYTF
.,TRBV5-1,13,.,TRBJ1-1,TGCGCCAGCAGCTTGATCCAGAACACTGAAGCTTTCTTT,CASSLIQNTEAFF
few,TRBV20-1,15,.,TRBJ2-4,TGCAGTGCTAGAAACCGCGAAGGGGGAAAGAATCTTCAGTACTTC,CSARNREGGKNLQYF
.,TRBV6-6,13,.,TRBJ2-5,TGTGCCAGCAGTTACCACGTGGAGGAGACCCAGTACTTC,CASSYHVEETQYF
few,TRBV20-1,15,TRBD2,TRBJ2-5,TGCAGTGCTATGGGACTAGCTGAACTGCAAGAGACCCAGTACTTC,CSAMGLAELQETQYF
.,TRBV7-2,17,.,TRBJ2-2,TGTGCCAGCAGCTTAGGGGAGACAGTCGCGAACACCGGGGAGCTGTTTTTT,CASSLGETVANTGELFF
few,TRBV12-3/TRBV12-4,15,TRBD2,TRBJ2-5,TGTGCCAGCACCGGGGGAGGGGCCGGTGGAGAGACCCAGTACTTC,CASTGGGAGGETQYF
.,TRBV7-3,15,.,TRBJ2-7,TGTGCCAGCAGCTCCCGGCGGATCCCTCCGTACGAGCAGTACTTC,CASSSRRIPPYEQYF
.,TRBV12-3/TRBV12-4,13,TRBD1,TRBJ1-2,TGTGCCAGCTCCAAATCAGGACAGGTTGGCTACACCTTC,CASSKSGQVGYTF
.,TRBV20-1,18,.,TRBJ2-3,TGCAGTGCTAGAGATTTCACAGGTTCTACCGGGCGCACAGATACGCAGTATTTT,CSARDFTGSTGRTDTQYF
.,TRBV20-1,15,.,TRBJ2-1,TGCAGTGCTAGAGATCCGACAGGCCCATACAATGAGCAGTTCTTC,CSARDPTGPYNEQFF
.,TRBV4-1,17,.,TRBJ2-5,TGCGCCAGCAGCCAAGATAGATCAGGGTGGGACCAAGAGACCCAGTACTTC,CASSQDRSGWDQETQYF
.,TRBV10-3,13,.,TRBJ1-1,TGTGCCATCAGAACCGACATAAACACTGAAGCTTTCTTT,CAIRTDINTEAFF
.,TRBV6-5,15,TRBD1,TRBJ1-5,TGTGCCAGCAGTTACTCAGGGGGCGCGAATCAGCCCCAGCATTTT,CASSYSGGANQPQHF
.,TRBV20-1,12,TRBD1,TRBJ1-2,TGCAGTGCTCAGGGGACAGCGGTTGGCTACACCTTC,CSAQGTAVGYTF
few,TRBV4-1,13,.,TRBJ2-5,TGCGCCAGCAGACACACAGGCACCGAGACCCGGTACTTC,CASRHTGTETRYF
.,TRBV29-1,13,.,TRBJ2-2,TGCAGCGTTGAGGGGGCGGACACCGGGGAGCTGTTTTTT,CSVEGADTGELFF
.,TRBV2,13,TRBD1,TRBJ2-7,TGTGCCAGCGTCGACAGGGAAGATTCCGAGCAGTACTTC,CASVDREDSEQYF
.,TRBV3-1,17,.,TRBJ2-2,TGTGCCAGCAGCCTCCCTTTGAGCGGGCTGAACACCGGGGAGCTGTTTTTT,CASSLPLSGLNTGELFF
many,TRBV3-1,14,.,TRBJ1-5,TGTGCCAGCAGCCAACAGGGTAGCAATCAGCCCCAGCATTTT,CASSQQGSNQPQHF
.,TRBV7-2,15,TRBD2,TRBJ2-1,TGTGCCAGCAGCTCGGGACTAGGATCTTTTGATGAGCAGTTCTTC,CASSSGLGSFDEQFF
.,TRBV12-3/TRBV12-4,12,.,TRBJ2-1,TGTGCCAGCAGTCCCCTTAGCGGTGAGCAGTTCTTC,CASSPLSGEQFF
few,TRBV20-1,15,.,TRBJ2-7,TGCAGTGCTAGAGAGTTCCGACAGGCGGTCTACGAGCAGTACTTC,CSAREFRQAVYEQYF
few,TRBV10-3,12,.,TRBJ2-7,TGTGCCATCAGTGAGTCGATTTACGAGCAGTACTTC,CAISESIYEQYF
.,TRBV29-1,13,.,TRBJ2-1,TGCAGCGTTGAAGATTTGTACTTCCCGGAGCAGTTCTTC,CSVEDLYFPEQFF
.,TRBV29-1,14,.,TRBJ2-2,TGCAGCGTTGCAGGGTCCGCTAACACCGGGGAGCTGTTTTTT,CSVAGSANTGELFF
.,TRBV29-1,11,.,TRBJ1-2,TGCAGCGTTCCGGAGTACTATGGCTACACCTTC,CSVPEYYGYTF
.,TRBV5-1,14,.,TRBJ2-5,TGCGCCAGCAGCTTGGTTAGAGGGGTAGAGACCCAGTACTTC,CASSLVRGVETQYF
few,TRBV4-1,15,.,TRBJ2-7,TGCGCCAGCAGCCAAGGAACTAGCCCCGGGCTAGAGCAGTACTTC,CASSQGTSPGLEQYF
.,TRBV27,13,TRBD1,TRBJ1-2,TGTGCCAGCTCGACAGGGGTTGGCTATGGCTACACCTTC,CASSTGVGYGYTF
few,TRBV11-2,14,TRBD2,TRBJ2-7,TGTGCCAGCAGCGTTGAGCGGGGGGCCTACGAGCAGTACTTC,CASSVERGAYEQYF
many,TRBV11-2,12,.,TRBJ2-2,TGTGCCAGCAGTTTTGATTCCGGGGAGCTGTTTTTT,CASSFDSGELFF
.,TRBV6-2/TRBV6-3,13,.,TRBJ2-5,TGTGCCAGCAGGACGACTAGTCGAGAGACCCAGTACTTC,CASRTTSRETQYF
few,TRBV4-3,14,.,TRBJ1-1,TGCGCCAGCAGCCAACAATCGGGGGAAACTGAAGCTTTCTTT,CASSQQSGETEAFF
few,TRBV2,14,TRBD1,TRBJ2-5,TGTGCCAGCAGTACCGGGACAGGGAGAGAGACCCAGTACTTC,CASSTGTGRETQYF
.,TRBV2,13,.,TRBJ1-5,TGTGCCAGCAGTGGTCAGGTCAATCAGCCCCAGCATTTT,CASSGQVNQPQHF
.,TRBV2,14,.,TRBJ1-1,TGTGCCAGCAGCTATCAGGGGACGACCACTGAAGCTTTCTTT,CASSYQGTTTEAFF
.,TRBV18,16,.,TRBJ2-6,TGTGCCAGCTCACCAGGTCTTCAGGCCGAGGCCAACGTCCTGACTTTC,CASSPGLQAEANVLTF
.,TRBV6-1,13,.,TRBJ2-6,TGTGCCAGCAGAAGACAGGAGGCCAACGTCCTGACTTTC,CASRRQEANVLTF
.,TRBV2,14,.,TRBJ2-3,TGTGCCAGTTACTCGGGGGAAAGCACAGATACGCAGTATTTT,CASYSGESTDTQYF
few,TRBV9,15,.,TRBJ1-5,TGTGCCAGCAGCTCCGGGCAATATAGCAATCAGCCCCAGCATTTT,CASSSGQYSNQPQHF
.,TRBV11-2,16,.,TRBJ2-4,TGTGCCAGCAGCTCCGACACATCAGGGAGGGGGAACATTCAGTACTTC,CASSSDTSGRGNIQYF
few,TRBV29-1,12,.,TRBJ2-2,TGCAGCGTCCGAGGATCCCCCGGGGAGCTGTTTTTT,CSVRGSPGELFF
few,TRBV11-2,14,.,TRBJ2-7,TGTGCCAGCAGCTTCGGACAGAATCCCTACGAGCAGTACTTC,CASSFGQNPYEQYF
few,TRBV5-1,14,TRBD2,TRBJ2-5,TGCGCCAGCTCCGGAGAGACTAGCCTGGAGACCCAGTACTTC,CASSGETSLETQYF
.,TRBV7-8,15,.,TRBJ2-3,TGTGCCAGCAGCCCTCTCGACGGGGGCGCGGATACGCAGTATTTT,CASSPLDGGADTQYF
.,TRBV28,15,TRBD2,TRBJ2-5,TGTGCCACCGGACTAGCGGAGGGGGGGCAAGAGACCCAGTACTTC,CATGLAEGGQETQYF
few,TRBV29-1,14,.,TRBJ2-7,TGCAGCGTTGTCGTTCGTGGGGTTACCTACGAGCAGTACTTC,CSVVVRGVTYEQYF
.,TRBV6-1,16,TRBD2,TRBJ2-2,TGTGCCAGGACCGGGACTAGCGGGATACAAACCGGGGAGCTGTTTTTT,CARTGTSGIQTGELFF
.,TRBV5-1,16,.,TRBJ1-4,TGCGCCAGCAGCTTGGCCGGAAGGGGCGCCGAGGAAAAACTGTTTTTT,CASSLAGRGAEEKLFF
few,TRBV9,14,.,TRBJ1-3,TGTGCCAGCAGCGTATCCGGGGTTGGGAGCACCATATATTTT,CASSVSGVGSTIYF
few,TRBV10-3,14,.,TRBJ1-5,TGTGCCATCAGTGAGTTAGGGAGTGATCAGCCCCAGCATTTT,CAISELGSDQPQHF
few,TRBV3-1,17,.,TRBJ2-1,TGTGCCAGCGGCCCCCCTCTGCGGGCGACCGGTCCCAATGAGCAGTTCTTC,CASGPPLRATGPNEQFF
.,TRBV7-9,17,TRBD1,TRBJ2-4,TGTGCCAGCAGCTTAGCGACAGGGGGAAGCGCCAAAAACATTCAGTACTTC,CASSLATGGSAKNIQYF
few,TRBV28,17,.,TRBJ2-2,TGTGCCAGCAGCTCGACTAGTGAGGTGTTGGACACCGGGGAGCTGTTTTTT,CASSSTSEVLDTGELFF
few,TRBV15,14,.,TRBJ2-7,TGTGCCACCAGCAGAGTGAGTCCGTCCTACGAGCAGTACTTC,CATSRVSPSYEQYF